The 31 T cell receptor beta chains presented below share a single source sample, sequenced in a study of T-cell memory formation after mild COVID-19. A single record per CDR3 protein comes from TCRdb applying MiXCR to the 5' RACE reads. The sample carries more than 300,000 distinct CDR3 sequences, roughly 19% recorded once. What was sequenced was PBMCs or a T cell subset sorted from them (not recorded which). These receptor sequences come from a man aged 18-30 years who had mild COVID-19 (a few samples of this study predate the infection). Cell type and time point are not known.

The chain couples TRBV6-4 to TRBJ2-1, with TRBD2 matching 7 bases. This CDR3 has 14 residues. From germline, CDR1 is MRHNA and CDR2 SNTAGT. The trim removed 6 bases at V and 5 bases at J, leaving 7 bases unmatched. In DNA form, the CDR3 reads TGTGCCAGCAGCCCTAGCGGCCATGACAATGAGCAGTTCTTC. Residues: CASSPSGHDNEQFF.

The chain employs TRBV4-3 and TRBJ2-2, with D possibly matching TRBD1 (7 bases). V shed 0 bases and J shed 3 bases, with 14 bases lying between them. The CDR3 runs to 17 residues. The germline V gene has CDR1 LGHNA and CDR2 YSLEER. This CDR3 is CASSQDGGGMDTGELFF. DNA for the CDR3: TGCGCCAGCAGCCAAGACGGAGGGGGCATGGACACCGGGGAGCTGTTTTTT.

The V gene is TRBV4-1, the J gene TRBJ2-2; 9 nucleotides match TRBD1. With V trimmed by 4 bases and J by 5 bases, 8 bases remained unmatched. The CDR3 runs to 16 residues. Germline loops: CDR1 MGHRA, CDR2 YSYEKL. Written as DNA, the CDR3 is TGCGCCAGCAGCCGCCGGGACAGGGTAATGACCGGGGAGCTGTTTTTT. Its protein is CASSRRDRVMTGELFF.

As regards this clonotype: One junction end does not reproduce the germline sequence, and a read error may be involved. The genes are TRBV20-1 and TRBJ2-5; 9 bases fit TRBD2. Germline CDR1 DFQATT, CDR2 SNEGSKA (reference sequence). The CDR3 loop spans 13 amino acids. CDR3 sequence reads: CSASGVRPETQYF. DNA of the CDR3: TGCAGCGCTAGCGGGGTTAGGCCAGAGACCCAGTACTTC.

This clonotype was counted ten times or more. This chain connects TRBV7-2 to TRBJ2-7; tentative D call: TRBD2 (6 bases). The V end lost 5 bases, the J end lost 5 bases, and 19 bases lay between the germline ends. The CDR3 sequence is 15 residues long. Germline lookup yields CDR1 SGHTA and CDR2 FQGNSA. DNA for the CDR3: TGTGCCAGCAGCCCTTTACCCGGCGGGACCGACGAGCAGTACTTC. Its translation is CASSPLPGGTDEQYF.

The rearrangement joins TRBV7-2 to TRBJ1-5, with unresolved D. V lost 4 bases and J 3 bases, leaving 7 bases between the germline ends. Germline V gives CDR1 SGHTA, CDR2 FQGNSA. The CDR3 loop spans 13 amino acids. The CDR3 bases are TGTGCCAGCAGCTCGGCGGCCAATCAGCCCCAGCATTTT. This gives the protein CASSSAANQPQHF. The variable domain in full, completed from reference TRBV7-2 and TRBJ1-5, reads GAGVSQSPSNKVTEKGKDVELRCDPISGHTALYWYRQSLGQGLEFLIYFQGNSAPDKSGLPSDRFSAERTGGSVSTLTIQRTQQEDSAVYLCASSSAANQPQHFGDGTRLSIL.

The genes are TRBV20-1 and TRBJ2-3; D is uncertain. This CDR3 region has 11 residues. Trimming stripped 1 base from V and 6 bases from J, with 5 bases between. Germline CDR1 DFQATT, CDR2 SNEGSKA (reference sequence). CDR3 amino acids: CSARVRDTQYF. The CDR3 nucleotides are TGCAGTGCTAGAGTCCGGGATACGCAGTATTTT.

At least ten counts were recorded for this clonotype. This chain links TRBV6-6 with TRBJ2-7, with D perhaps TRBD2 (5 bases). CDR3 length: 14 amino acids. Germline V gives CDR1 MNHNY, CDR2 SVGAGI (reference sequence). V was cut by 5 bases and J by 0 bases, with 11 bases left in between. The CDR3 DNA reads TGTGCCAGCAGTAACGGGGAGAGCTCCTACGAGCAGTACTTC. It codes for CASSNGESSYEQYF.

This clonotype was recorded once. DNA for the CDR3: TGTGCCAGCAGCTTTCCGGCGGCCGGGGGGGCGCCAGATACGCAGTATTTT. Its protein is CASSFPAAGGAPDTQYF. This rearrangement joins TRBV7-2 to TRBJ2-3; 8 bases are a match to TRBD2. The germline gives CDR1 SGHTA, CDR2 FQGNSA. The CDR3 is made up of 17 amino acids. The ends lost 3 bases at V and 4 bases at J; junction bases unmatched: 12.

The chain joins TRBV6-5 to TRBJ1-2; the D gene is possibly TRBD1 (6 bases). The V and J ends lost 4 bases and 4 bases respectively, with 10 bases between them. There are 13 residues in the CDR3. Germline V CDR1 and CDR2: MNHEY, SVGAGI. The CDR3 bases are TGTGCCAGCAGTTGGGGGGGCGGCTATGGCTACACCTTC. It is translated as CASSWGGGYGYTF.

The J gene is TRBJ1-2, the V gene TRBV7-8; 9 bases align to TRBD1. V was pared by 5 bases and J by 4 bases, with 8 bases of the junction left unmatched. CDR1 and CDR2 from the germline V gene are SGHVS and FQNEAQ. The CDR3 has 15 amino acids. The CDR3 DNA follows: TGTGCCAGCAGCCCCTGGACAGGGGAATCCTATGGCTACACCTTC. This sequence encodes CASSPWTGESYGYTF. The whole variable domain, remainder taken from reference TRBV7-8 and TRBJ1-2, is GAGVSQSPRYKVAKRGQDVALRCDPISGHVSLFWYQQALGQGPEFLTYFQNEAQLDKSGLPSDRFFAERPEGSVSTLKIQRTQQEDSAVYLCASSPWTGESYGYTFGSGTRLTVV.

The V and J genes are TRBV2 and TRBJ2-5, with TRBD1 matching 7 bases. V shed 8 bases, J shed 4 bases, and the junction held 4 bases outside the gene matches. Per the germline V gene, CDR1 is SNHLY and CDR2 is FYNNEI. This CDR3 is built from 12 residues. The CDR3: CASYNRGETQYF. CDR3 sequence (DNA): TGTGCCAGCTACAACAGGGGAGAGACCCAGTACTTC.

The V gene is TRBV19, the J gene TRBJ2-7; perhaps TRBD1 as D (6 bases). The CDR3 covers 14 residues. Deletions cut 1 base from V and 3 bases from J, with 10 bases between. Per the germline V gene, CDR1 is LNHDA and CDR2 is SQIVND (reference sequence). The CDR3 nucleotides read TGTGCCAGTAGTATAGCTGGGACACTCTACGAGCAGTACTTC. Translation gives CASSIAGTLYEQYF.

The rearrangement uses TRBV6-6 and TRBJ2-1; TRBD2 matches 13 bases. This CDR3 has 16 amino acids. The V segment lost 0 bases and the J segment 9 bases; nucleotides outside the gene matches: 5. Germline values: CDR1 MNHNY, CDR2 SVGAGI (reference sequence). Written as DNA, the CDR3 is TGTGCCAGCAGTTACTCGACTAGCGGGGGGAACGGTGAGCAGTTCTTC. It encodes CASSYSTSGGNGEQFF.

In its sample, this clonotype was seen a few times. This chain joins TRBV19 and TRBJ1-1, with 8 bases that match TRBD1. CDR3 length equals 13 residues. J was trimmed by 5 bases and V by 9 bases; bases with no gene match: 8. The germline gives CDR1 LNHDA, CDR2 SQIVND (reference sequence). Here the CDR3 reads CASNRGIRTEAFF. Written as DNA, the CDR3 is TGTGCCAGCAACAGGGGGATAAGAACTGAAGCTTTCTTT.

A note on this clonotype: The junction departs from germline at one end; a sequencing error may be responsible. The chain employs TRBV6-5 and TRBJ2-1, with 8 bases fitting TRBD1. This CDR3 region has 14 residues. Per germline, CDR1 MNHEY and CDR2 SVGAGI. For the CDR3, the DNA is TGTGCCAGCAGTAGCCCCGGGACAGGTAATGGGCAGTTCTTC. As protein: CASSSPGTGNGQFF.

This clonotype appeared a few times. The rearrangement joins TRBV6-6 to TRBJ1-2; D unresolved. Germline values: CDR1 MNHNY, CDR2 SVGAGI (reference sequence). The ends were cut back, 6 bases at V and 4 bases at J, with 6 bases in the middle. The CDR3 spans 11 residues. The CDR3 reads CASSRSYGYTF. CDR3 bases: TGTGCCAGCAGCCGCTCCTATGGCTACACCTTC.

The chain is built from TRBV5-1 and TRBJ2-1, with unresolved D. Germline V CDR1 and CDR2: SGHRS, YFSETQ. Trimming cost V 0 bases and J 6 bases, with 7 bases left between them. The CDR3 runs 13 residues. CDR3 protein: CASSLVPINEQFF. The CDR3 nucleotides read TGCGCCAGCAGCTTGGTTCCGATCAATGAGCAGTTCTTC.

This clonotype was recorded at least ten times. The chain recombines TRBV12-3 or TRBV12-4 with TRBJ1-1; D not certain. The CDR3 has 13 residues. The V and J ends lost 3 bases and 1 base respectively, with 6 bases between them. CDR3 amino acids: CASSLMSNTEAFF. CDR3 nucleotide sequence: TGTGCCAGCAGTTTGATGTCGAACACTGAAGCTTTCTTT.

V and J are TRBV5-1 and TRBJ2-1; 9 bases align to TRBD2. V was clipped by 4 bases and J by 3 bases; unmatched bases: 5. The CDR3 extends over 15 amino acids. Germline V gene data show CDR1 as SGHRS and CDR2 as YFSETQ. In nucleotides, the CDR3 is TGCGCCAGCAGCCCTACTAGCGGGTACTACAATGAGCAGTTCTTC. Residues: CASSPTSGYYNEQFF.

V gene TRBV3-1 combines with J gene TRBJ2-2; 9 bases are shared with TRBD1. Germline values: CDR1 LGHDT, CDR2 YNNKEL (reference sequence). J gave up 4 bases and V 4 bases, and 4 bases lay outside the gene matches. The CDR3 covers 15 residues. The CDR3: CASSPATGGTGELFF. The CDR3 DNA follows: TGTGCCAGCAGCCCAGCGACAGGGGGCACCGGGGAGCTGTTTTTT.

V gene TRBV7-6 combines with J gene TRBJ2-7, with D perhaps TRBD2 (5 bases). Germline CDR1 reads SGHVS; CDR2 reads FNYEAQ. The length of the CDR3 is 14 residues. Trimming took 3 bases from V and 0 from J, leaving 9 bases between them. The CDR3 DNA reads as TGTGCCAGCAGCTTTGGGAGTGACTCCTACGAGCAGTACTTC. It encodes CASSFGSDSYEQYF.

Only a few counts were recorded for this clonotype. The chain's CDR3 is CASSLDSSNQPQHF. The CDR3 DNA reads TGTGCCAGCAGCTTAGATAGTAGCAATCAGCCCCAGCATTTT. The J gene is TRBJ1-5, the V gene TRBV7-9; D ambiguous. There are 14 residues in the CDR3. Trimming took off 1 base at V and 0 bases at J, with 4 bases between the two ends. CDR1 SEHNR and CDR2 FQNEAQ come from the germline V gene (reference sequence).

This clonotype was counted only a few times. This chain connects TRBV7-3 to TRBJ1-1; D not resolved. V was trimmed by 1 base and J by 0 bases, leaving 9 bases between them. CDR3 length equals 15 residues. Per germline, CDR1 SGHTA and CDR2 FQGTGA. CDR3 protein: CASSLSVSLNTEAFF. CDR3 nucleotides: TGTGCCAGCAGCTTAAGTGTCAGCTTGAACACTGAAGCTTTCTTT.

The genes are TRBV12-3 or TRBV12-4 and TRBJ2-5; the match to TRBD2 covers 13 bases. CDR3 length: 14 residues. With V trimmed by 9 bases and J by 1 base, 2 bases remained unmatched. CDR3 sequence reads: CASGTSGVQETQYF. The CDR3 DNA sequence: TGTGCCAGTGGGACTAGCGGGGTCCAAGAGACCCAGTACTTC.

This clonotype has more than one count but fewer than ten. CDR3 DNA: TGCGCCAGCACCGGGACAGGTAACAATGAGCAGTTCTTC. This encodes CASTGTGNNEQFF. The chain joins TRBV5-1 to TRBJ2-1; 8 bases line up with TRBD1. This CDR3 spans 13 amino acids. V was clipped by 6 bases and J by 5 bases; unmatched bases: 4. Germline CDR1 reads SGHRS; CDR2 reads YFSETQ.

This clonotype was detected many times. The chain links TRBV2 to TRBJ2-7, with 7 bases matching TRBD1. CDR1 SNHLY and CDR2 FYNNEI come from the germline V gene. The V gene end was trimmed by 7 bases and the J gene end by 0 bases; junction bases not matched to a gene: 9. The CDR3 totals 15 residues. Here the CDR3 DNA reads TGTGCCAGCACGTATCGGACAGGAACCTCCTACGAGCAGTACGTC. Encoded protein: CASTYRTGTSYEQYV.

The rearrangement uses TRBV3-1 and TRBJ2-7; D remains ambiguous. CDR1 is LGHDT, CDR2 YNNKEL, per germline (reference sequence). The CDR3 sequence is 15 residues long. V was cut by 0 bases and J by 2 bases, with 11 bases left in between. The CDR3 DNA reads as TGTGCCAGCAGCCAAGATCTAGGCAGGACCTACGAGCAGTACTTC. Its translation is CASSQDLGRTYEQYF.

The chain has TRBV27 and TRBJ2-4; no clear D. The CDR3 is 13 amino acids. Germline assignment: CDR1 MNHEY and CDR2 SMNVEV (reference sequence). V lost 6 bases and J lost 1, with 7 bases in between. The CDR3 spells CASSTSAKNIQYF. CDR3 bases: TGTGCCAGCAGCACGTCGGCCAAAAACATTCAGTACTTC.

This clonotype has a handful of counts. The J gene is TRBJ1-1, the V gene TRBV5-1, with 10 nucleotides matching TRBD1. CDR1 and CDR2 (germline): SGHRS, YFSETQ. Unmatched junction bases numbered 5, after V lost 7 bases and J lost 5 bases. This CDR3 comprises 13 residues. CDR3 amino acids: CASADRGGTEAFF. The CDR3, as DNA: TGCGCCAGCGCGGACAGGGGGGGAACTGAAGCTTTCTTT.

The CDR3 DNA sequence: TGTGCCAGCTCACCTCTGCCGGGATCGAACACTGAAGCTTTCTTT. This codes for CASSPLPGSNTEAFF. J is TRBJ1-1 and V is TRBV18; the D is unclear. Trimming cost V 3 bases and J 1 base, with 12 bases left between them. Germline V lookup: CDR1 KGHSH, CDR2 LQKENI. This CDR3 region has 15 residues.